One and the same sample provided the 9 T cell receptor beta chains below, sequenced in a study of T-cell memory formation after mild COVID-19. TCRdb recomputed calls from the 5' RACE reads with MiXCR, one row per CDR3 protein. The sample has 150,000 to 200,000 distinct CDR3 sequences; around a tenth are singletons. The sample was PBMCs or a T cell subset sorted from them (not recorded which). The receptor set was obtained from a man aged 18 to 29 who had mild COVID-19 (a few samples of this study predate the infection). Cell type and time point are not known.

The table lists this clonotype with many counts. J is TRBJ2-2 and V is TRBV11-1; TRBD1 aligns across 11 bases. V lost 5 bases to trimming and J lost 4 bases; unmatched junction nucleotides: 6. The CDR3 spans 16 residues. Germline V lookup: CDR1 SGHAT, CDR2 FQDESV (reference sequence). The CDR3 here is CASSPGQGASTGELFF. As DNA, the CDR3 is TGTGCCAGCAGCCCTGGACAGGGGGCTAGCACCGGGGAGCTGTTTTTT.

The chain carries TRBV5-1 and TRBJ2-5, with D possibly being TRBD1 (6 bases). Trimming shortened V by 4 bases and J by 3 bases, and 22 bases separated the two germline ends. The CDR3 totals 17 residues. Germline CDR1 reads SGHRS; CDR2 reads YFSETQ. CDR3 residues: CASSASGPVGAEETQYF. Written as DNA, the CDR3 is TGCGCCAGCAGCGCCTCCGGGCCCGTGGGGGCGGAAGAGACCCAGTACTTC.

This clonotype was counted a few times. The rearrangement links TRBV30 to TRBJ2-5, with unresolved D. Trimming left V 3 bases short and J 6 bases short, with 17 bases between. The germline V gene encodes CDR1 GTSNPN and CDR2 SVGIG (reference sequence). The CDR3 runs to 14 residues. This chain's CDR3 is CAWRKQPGLKTQYF. In nucleotides, the CDR3 is TGTGCCTGGAGAAAACAGCCTGGTTTGAAGACCCAGTACTTC.

V and J are TRBV4-3 and TRBJ2-1; D unclear. The V end lost 11 bases, the J end lost 9 bases, and 11 bases lay between the germline ends. Germline V gene lookup returns CDR1 LGHNA and CDR2 YSLEER. This CDR3 spans 10 amino acids. CDR3 nucleotide sequence: TGCGCCCCCGGTCTAGGTGAGCAGTTCTTC. This codes for CAPGLGEQFF.

This clonotype was counted a few times. J is TRBJ2-2 and V is TRBV2, with D perhaps TRBD1 (5 bases). V lost 7 bases and J lost 9, with 9 bases in between. This CDR3 is 11 amino acids long. Germline V gene data show CDR1 as SNHLY and CDR2 as FYNNEI. CDR3 sequence: CASTLDRELFF. DNA for the CDR3: TGTGCCAGCACCTTGGACAGGGAGCTGTTTTTT.

This clonotype was picked up a small number of times. The rearrangement uses TRBV28 and TRBJ1-2, with 8 bases identical to TRBD1. V lost 4 bases to trimming and J lost 10 bases; unmatched junction nucleotides: 14. Germline-derived CDR1 and CDR2 are MDHEN and SYDVKM. The CDR3 covers 15 residues. Here the CDR3 reads CASSSGQDKRAAYTF. The CDR3 DNA follows: TGTGCCAGCAGTTCGGGACAGGACAAGCGGGCTGCCTACACCTTC.

This clonotype showed up just a few times. One end of the junction does not line up with germline, which may come from a read error. This rearrangement joins TRBV24-1 to TRBJ2-7, with D hard to call. The CDR3 has 14 residues. CDR1 and CDR2 from the germline V gene are KGHDR and SFDVKD. This CDR3 is CATLQALFSSEQYF. The CDR3 DNA is TGTGCCACCTTGCAGGCCCTCTTCTCCTCCGAGCAGTACTTC.

The chain is built from TRBV12-3 or TRBV12-4 and TRBJ1-1; weak D call: TRBD1 (5 bases). V shed 7 bases and J shed 8 bases, with 14 bases lying between them. The CDR3 runs 12 residues. The CDR3 loop reads CASTPGGGEAFF. The CDR3 DNA is TGTGCCAGCACCCCCGGGGGGGGGGAAGCTTTCTTT.

The chain carries TRBV7-2 and TRBJ2-2, with 7 bases fitting TRBD1. Germline lookup yields CDR1 SGHTA and CDR2 FQGNSA. The V and J ends lost 0 bases and 2 bases, in that order; junction bases with no gene match: 3. The CDR3 sequence is 16 residues long. The CDR3 loop is CASSLAGTANTGELFF. CDR3 coding DNA: TGTGCCAGCAGCTTAGCCGGGACAGCAAACACCGGGGAGCTGTTTTTT.